This is a list of T cell receptor beta chains from one sample in a study of blood T cell repertoires in COVID-19. Data came from immunoSEQ multiplex PCR; TCRdb stores just in-frame clones and leaves some out. This table has about 64,000 clones, about 93% appearing once. Sequencing was performed on peripheral blood. Receptors originate from a woman older than 75 with active COVID-19. Both conserved end residues are part of each CDR3. Fields, in order: V gene, CDR3 length, J gene, D gene, clone size, CDR3 protein, CDR3 DNA. D genes are given only for firm matches. Clone size is given for some rows only: seen once, a few or many times, or a class if the clone is expanded.

V gene: TRBV29-1; CDR3 length: 13; J gene: TRBJ1-2; D gene: NA; clone size: NA; CDR3 protein: CSVDGVQNYGYTF; CDR3 DNA: TGCAGCGTTGACGGGGTACAGAACTATGGCTACACCTTC
V gene: TRBV28; CDR3 length: 16; J gene: TRBJ2-7; D gene: TRBD1; clone size: NA; CDR3 protein: CASSHRGDRTHYEQYF; CDR3 DNA: TGTGCCAGCAGCCACAGAGGGGACAGGACGCACTACGAGCAGTACTTC
V gene: TRBV6-5; CDR3 length: 14; J gene: TRBJ2-3; D gene: TRBD2; clone size: NA; CDR3 protein: CASSYSSGEDTQYF; CDR3 DNA: TGTGCCAGCAGTTATTCTAGCGGGGAGGATACGCAGTATTTT
V gene: TRBV27; CDR3 length: 14; J gene: TRBJ1-2; D gene: NA; clone size: once; CDR3 protein: CASREASKAFGYTF; CDR3 DNA: TGTGCCAGCCGCGAGGCATCCAAGGCTTTTGGCTACACCTTC
V gene: TRBV28; CDR3 length: 15; J gene: TRBJ1-2; D gene: NA; clone size: NA; CDR3 protein: CASSLPYRVTAGYTF; CDR3 DNA: TGTGCCAGCAGTTTACCTTACAGGGTTACGGCTGGCTACACCTTC
V gene: TRBV27; CDR3 length: 15; J gene: TRBJ2-7; D gene: TRBD2; clone size: once; CDR3 protein: CASRSGTSASYEQYF; CDR3 DNA: TGTGCCAGCAGATCCGGGACTAGCGCCTCCTACGAGCAGTACTTC
V gene: TRBV4-1; CDR3 length: 18; J gene: TRBJ2-3; D gene: TRBD1; clone size: NA; CDR3 protein: CASSQENLGQGDTDTQYF; CDR3 DNA: TGCGCCAGCAGCCAAGAAAATTTAGGACAGGGGGACACAGATACGCAGTATTTT
V gene: TRBV5-4; CDR3 length: 14; J gene: TRBJ1-3; D gene: NA; clone size: NA; CDR3 protein: CASSYDTLGNTIYF; CDR3 DNA: TGTGCCAGCAGTTACGACACACTCGGAAACACCATATATTTT
V gene: TRBV11-2; CDR3 length: 19; J gene: TRBJ2-7; D gene: NA; clone size: NA; CDR3 protein: CASSLGISPREDRSYEQYF; CDR3 DNA: TGTGCCAGCAGCTTGGGAATATCCCCTAGGGAGGACCGCTCCTACGAGCAGTACTTC
V gene: TRBV5-1; CDR3 length: 14; J gene: TRBJ2-3; D gene: TRBD1; clone size: NA; CDR3 protein: CASSWGQGRDTQYF; CDR3 DNA: TGCGCCAGCAGCTGGGGACAGGGACGAGATACGCAGTATTTT
V gene: TRBV4-1; CDR3 length: 15; J gene: TRBJ1-6; D gene: NA; clone size: NA; CDR3 protein: CASSLQGFPNSPLHF; CDR3 DNA: TGCGCCAGCAGCCTGCAGGGGTTCCCCAATTCACCCCTCCACTTT
V gene: TRBV4-2; CDR3 length: 18; J gene: TRBJ2-5; D gene: TRBD2; clone size: NA; CDR3 protein: CASSQDGFPAGVSETQYF; CDR3 DNA: TGTGCCAGCAGCCAAGATGGATTCCCAGCGGGAGTGTCAGAGACCCAGTACTTC
V gene: TRBV19; CDR3 length: 14; J gene: TRBJ2-7; D gene: NA; clone size: NA; CDR3 protein: CASSIGGGTYEQYF; CDR3 DNA: TGTGCCAGTAGTATAGGGGGAGGAACCTACGAGCAGTACTTC
V gene: TRBV2; CDR3 length: 12; J gene: TRBJ1-4; D gene: NA; clone size: once; CDR3 protein: CASRRDNEKLFF; CDR3 DNA: TGTGCCAGCAGACGAGATAATGAAAAACTGTTTTTT
V gene: TRBV27; CDR3 length: 21; J gene: TRBJ2-2; D gene: NA; clone size: NA; CDR3 protein: CASSLYPAGTLSLLNTGELFF; CDR3 DNA: TGTGCCAGCAGTTTATATCCCGCCGGGACATTGTCCCTCCTGAACACCGGGGAGCTGTTTTTT
V gene: TRBV11-2; CDR3 length: 15; J gene: TRBJ2-7; D gene: TRBD1; clone size: NA; CDR3 protein: CASSLSDRADYEQYF; CDR3 DNA: TGTGCCAGCAGTCTATCGGACAGGGCCGACTACGAGCAGTACTTC
V gene: TRBV3-1/TRBV3-2; CDR3 length: 15; J gene: TRBJ2-1; D gene: NA; clone size: NA; CDR3 protein: CASSTRTSSYNEQFF; CDR3 DNA: TGTGCCAGCAGCACCCGAACGAGCTCCTACAATGAGCAGTTCTTC
V gene: TRBV6-5; CDR3 length: 14; J gene: TRBJ1-6; D gene: TRBD1; clone size: few; CDR3 protein: CASRGTGANSPLHF; CDR3 DNA: TGTGCCAGCAGAGGGACAGGGGCCAATTCACCCCTCCACTTT
V gene: TRBV30; CDR3 length: 16; J gene: TRBJ2-3; D gene: NA; clone size: NA; CDR3 protein: CAYNGVTETSTDTQYF; CDR3 DNA: TGTGCCTACAACGGGGTGACGGAAACTAGCACAGATACGCAGTATTTT
V gene: TRBV6-4; CDR3 length: 13; J gene: TRBJ1-1; D gene: NA; clone size: NA; CDR3 protein: CASSEAGGTEAFF; CDR3 DNA: TGTGCCAGCAGTGAGGCGGGTGGGACTGAAGCTTTCTTT
V gene: TRBV5-8; CDR3 length: 14; J gene: TRBJ1-6; D gene: TRBD1; clone size: NA; CDR3 protein: CASSLDRGYSPLHF; CDR3 DNA: TGTGCCAGCAGCTTGGACAGGGGTTATTCACCCCTCCACTTT
V gene: TRBV6-6; CDR3 length: 16; J gene: TRBJ2-1; D gene: NA; clone size: NA; CDR3 protein: CASSSLLGGDYNEQFF; CDR3 DNA: TGTGCCAGCAGTTCCCTTTTAGGGGGAGACTACAATGAGCAGTTCTTC
V gene: TRBV7-8; CDR3 length: 14; J gene: TRBJ2-3; D gene: NA; clone size: once; CDR3 protein: CASSGTLGTDTQYF; CDR3 DNA: TGTGCCAGCTCCGGGACTCTTGGCACAGATACGCAGTATTTT
V gene: TRBV6-1; CDR3 length: 16; J gene: TRBJ1-3; D gene: TRBD1; clone size: NA; CDR3 protein: CASSETGGTDGNTIYF; CDR3 DNA: TGTGCCAGCAGTGAGACAGGGGGAACGGATGGAAACACCATATATTTT
V gene: TRBV4-1; CDR3 length: 16; J gene: TRBJ2-7; D gene: NA; clone size: NA; CDR3 protein: CASSQDNTVRLGEQYF; CDR3 DNA: TGCGCCAGCAGCCAAGATAATACGGTGAGACTGGGCGAGCAGTACTTC
V gene: TRBV4-1; CDR3 length: 17; J gene: TRBJ2-3; D gene: TRBD2; clone size: few; CDR3 protein: CASSQESWLAGTDTQYF; CDR3 DNA: TGCGCCAGCAGCCAAGAAAGCTGGCTAGCGGGAACAGATACGCAGTATTTT
V gene: TRBV12-3/TRBV12-4; CDR3 length: 13; J gene: TRBJ1-4; D gene: NA; clone size: NA; CDR3 protein: CASSSTGSEKLFF; CDR3 DNA: TGTGCCAGCAGCTCGACAGGTAGTGAAAAACTGTTTTTT
V gene: TRBV3-1/TRBV3-2; CDR3 length: 13; J gene: TRBJ1-1; D gene: TRBD1; clone size: NA; CDR3 protein: CASSRQGGTEAFF; CDR3 DNA: TGTGCCAGCAGCCGACAGGGCGGCACTGAAGCTTTCTTT
V gene: TRBV7-9; CDR3 length: 15; J gene: TRBJ2-5; D gene: TRBD2; clone size: once; CDR3 protein: CASSRIAGGLETQYF; CDR3 DNA: TGTGCCAGCAGCCGAATAGCGGGGGGTTTGGAGACCCAGTACTTC
V gene: TRBV27; CDR3 length: 15; J gene: TRBJ1-6; D gene: NA; clone size: NA; CDR3 protein: CASRWGAVENSPLHF; CDR3 DNA: TGTGCCAGCAGATGGGGCGCGGTCGAGAATTCACCCCTCCACTTT
V gene: TRBV27; CDR3 length: 14; J gene: TRBJ2-3; D gene: NA; clone size: NA; CDR3 protein: CASSFLTDTDTQYF; CDR3 DNA: TGTGCCAGCAGTTTTCTTACAGACACAGATACGCAGTATTTT
V gene: TRBV28; CDR3 length: 15; J gene: TRBJ2-1; D gene: TRBD1; clone size: once; CDR3 protein: CASRGTGAIYNEQFF; CDR3 DNA: TGTGCCAGCAGGGGGACAGGGGCAATTTACAATGAGCAGTTCTTC
V gene: TRBV11-2; CDR3 length: 14; J gene: TRBJ1-1; D gene: NA; clone size: NA; CDR3 protein: CASSFWREETEAFF; CDR3 DNA: TGTGCCAGCAGCTTTTGGCGGGAGGAGACTGAAGCTTTCTTT
V gene: TRBV15; CDR3 length: 14; J gene: TRBJ2-2; D gene: NA; clone size: NA; CDR3 protein: CATSRDWGVEELFF; CDR3 DNA: TGTGCCACCAGCAGAGACTGGGGAGTGGAGGAGCTGTTTTTT
V gene: TRBV7-8; CDR3 length: 18; J gene: TRBJ2-1; D gene: TRBD1; clone size: NA; CDR3 protein: CASSLASNHRGPYNEQFF; CDR3 DNA: TGTGCCAGCAGCTTAGCGAGCAATCACAGGGGGCCTTACAATGAGCAGTTCTTC
V gene: TRBV5-4; CDR3 length: 15; J gene: TRBJ2-5; D gene: TRBD1; clone size: NA; CDR3 protein: CASSPRDRVRGTQYF; CDR3 DNA: TGTGCCAGCAGCCCCAGGGACAGGGTCAGGGGGACCCAGTACTTC
V gene: TRBV20-1; CDR3 length: 13; J gene: TRBJ2-5; D gene: NA; clone size: NA; CDR3 protein: CSASASQWETQYF; CDR3 DNA: TGCAGTGCTAGTGCCTCCCAGTGGGAGACCCAGTACTTC
V gene: TRBV2; CDR3 length: 14; J gene: TRBJ1-1; D gene: NA; clone size: NA; CDR3 protein: CARERGGRNTEAFF; CDR3 DNA: TGTGCCAGAGAAAGGGGAGGAAGGAACACTGAAGCTTTCTTT
V gene: TRBV29-1; CDR3 length: 13; J gene: TRBJ2-1; D gene: TRBD1; clone size: NA; CDR3 protein: CSVGGQGYNEQFF; CDR3 DNA: TGCAGCGTTGGGGGACAGGGGTACAATGAGCAGTTCTTC
V gene: TRBV7-2; CDR3 length: 11; J gene: TRBJ2-5; D gene: NA; clone size: once; CDR3 protein: CASSLDRTQYF; CDR3 DNA: TGTGCCAGCAGCTTAGATCGGACCCAGTACTTC
V gene: TRBV5-1; CDR3 length: 14; J gene: TRBJ1-2; D gene: TRBD1; clone size: NA; CDR3 protein: CASSPGTVLGGYTF; CDR3 DNA: TGCGCCAGCAGCCCGGGGACAGTATTGGGAGGCTACACCTTC
V gene: TRBV12-3/TRBV12-4; CDR3 length: 13; J gene: TRBJ1-1; D gene: NA; clone size: NA; CDR3 protein: CASRPTMEGEAFF; CDR3 DNA: TGTGCCAGCAGACCAACGATGGAGGGTGAAGCTTTCTTT
V gene: TRBV6-1; CDR3 length: 15; J gene: TRBJ2-7; D gene: NA; clone size: NA; CDR3 protein: CASSESPRDIYEQYF; CDR3 DNA: TGTGCCAGCAGTGAAAGCCCCCGGGACATCTACGAGCAGTACTTC
V gene: TRBV7-6; CDR3 length: 15; J gene: TRBJ2-1; D gene: TRBD1; clone size: few; CDR3 protein: CASSSPGGAYNEQFF; CDR3 DNA: TGTGCCAGCTCCAGCCCAGGGGGTGCCTACAATGAGCAGTTCTTC
V gene: TRBV28; CDR3 length: 15; J gene: TRBJ1-5; D gene: NA; clone size: few; CDR3 protein: CASSLDSGGHQPQHF; CDR3 DNA: TGTGCCAGCAGTCTGGATTCGGGGGGCCATCAGCCCCAGCATTTT